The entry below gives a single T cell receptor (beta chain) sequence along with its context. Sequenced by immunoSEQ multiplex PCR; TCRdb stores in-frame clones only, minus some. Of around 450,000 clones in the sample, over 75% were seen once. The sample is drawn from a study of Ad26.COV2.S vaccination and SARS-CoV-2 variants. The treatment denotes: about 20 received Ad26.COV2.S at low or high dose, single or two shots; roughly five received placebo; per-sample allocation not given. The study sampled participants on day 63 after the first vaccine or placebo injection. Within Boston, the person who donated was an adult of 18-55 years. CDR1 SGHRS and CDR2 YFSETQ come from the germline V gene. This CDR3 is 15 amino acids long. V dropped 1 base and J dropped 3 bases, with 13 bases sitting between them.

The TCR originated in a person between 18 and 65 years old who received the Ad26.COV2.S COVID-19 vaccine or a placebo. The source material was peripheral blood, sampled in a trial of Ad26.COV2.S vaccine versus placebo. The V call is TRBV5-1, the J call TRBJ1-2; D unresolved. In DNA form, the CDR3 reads TGCGCCAGCAGCTTGTCCTCGGACGGGGACTATGGCTACACCTTC. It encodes CASSLSSDGDYGYTF.